The present T cell receptor (beta chain) was sequenced within a study of patients and donors after allogeneic stem cell transplantation. In TCRdb, the RT-PCR reads were re-called with MiXCR into one record per CDR3 protein. The sample has 800,000 to 1,000,000 distinct CDR3 sequences; approximately 19% are singletons. The CDR3 is made up of 14 amino acids. Trimming stripped 0 bases from V and 3 bases from J, with 6 bases between. The germline V gene has CDR1 LGHNA and CDR2 YSLEER. The chain uses TRBV4-3 and TRBJ1-5; no firm D call. Material for sequencing was blood, either unsorted or a sorted T cell fraction (not recorded which). This TCR was sampled from a human donor who was either an allogeneic HSCT recipient or a stem cell or donor lymphocyte infusion donor (not recorded which). It is not recorded whose cells these are; they may come from a transplant donor. The CDR3 sequence: CASSQDRFNQPQHF. The CDR3 nucleotides read TGCGCCAGCAGCCAAGACAGGTTCAATCAGCCCCAGCATTTT.